This TCR beta chain was sequenced for a study of blood T cell repertoires in COVID-19. Cohorts were based on clinical histories the participants reported. Sequencing was performed with immunoSEQ multiplex PCR; in TCRdb, only in-frame clones are kept and a portion is missing. Of 350,000 to 400,000 clones in the sample, under 90% were seen once. This CDR3 is 16 amino acids long. Per germline, CDR1 LNHNV and CDR2 YYDKDF (reference sequence). With 5 bases clipped from V and 1 base from J, the junction kept 10 bases outside the gene matches. The V call is TRBV15, the J call TRBJ1-1; TRBD1 matches at 7 bases. The material sequenced was PBMCs or T cells enriched from blood (not recorded which). This clonotype was obtained from a woman aged 25 to 39 who had recovered from COVID-19. The CDR3 region has the DNA TGTGCCACCAGCCCGTCGCCTAGGGGGCAGAACACTGAAGCTTTCTTT. As protein: CATSPSPRGQNTEAFF. Supplemented by reference TRBV15 and TRBJ1-1, the full variable domain reads DAMVIQNPRYQVTQFGKPVTLSCSQTLNHNVMYWYQQKSSQAPKLLFHYYDKDFNNEADTPDNFQSRRPNTSFCFLDIRSPGLGDTAMYLCATSPSPRGQNTEAFFGQGTRLTVV.